This TCR beta chain was obtained from a study of OX40 agonist ivuxolimab in advanced cancers. A note on the overall study: Ivuxolimab was a fully human IgG2 agonistic monoclonal antibody targeting the costimulatory receptor OX40 (CD134). Prior anti-PD-1, anti-PD-L1 or anti-CTLA-4 therapy was permitted, and checkpoint inhibitors had been received by roughly two fifths of dose-escalation patients. Three dose-escalation patients achieved partial responses, one with hepatocellular carcinoma and two with cutaneous melanoma. The paper covers the monotherapy dose-escalation part of the phase I ivuxolimab trial, which included N ≈ 50 patients. Intravenous ivuxolimab was administered to patients every 2 weeks at six dose levels: 0.01, 0.1, 0.3, 1.5, 3 and 10 mg/kg. In the dose-escalation cohort, 82.7% of patients were male, and the mean age was approximately 60 years, with a range of about 20 to 90. Peripheral TCRbeta sequencing aimed to test whether ivuxolimab altered TCR sequence diversity and caused clonal T-cell expansion. Among the approximately 50 dose-escalation patients, some 19 had hepatocellular carcinoma, approximately 15 melanoma, 9 renal cell carcinoma and 9 head and neck cancer.

Comment on this clone: What this receptor recognizes is not known. The input lacks base qualities; no much larger clone sits a single base away.

To sequence the TCRbeta CDR3 region, genomic DNA was isolated from the sorted cells. The immunoSEQ Assay was used for sequencing of TCRbeta CDR3 regions. The table comes from immuneACCESS by way of TCRdb, which keeps in-frame sequences with V and J called. Part of the clones is missing from these tables; in studies checked, under half for an unresolved V gene and the rest for unknown reasons. Here the sample has about 20,000 clones; around nine tenths occur a single time. In total, the top ten clones hold approximately 20% of the sample. From a lookup of the germline V gene, CDR1 and CDR2 are SGHVS and FNYEAQ. The CDR3 has 15 amino acids, counting the end cysteine and phenylalanine. Only CDR3 DNA remains: 45 bases, in frame from the first base. Deletion took 3 bases off V and 0 bases off J, with a span of 8 bases between the germline ends. General conclusions and limits of the study: Partial responders in the 0.1-3.0 mg/kg groups had among the lowest normalized peripheral clonal expansion, especially among CD8+ T cells. After ivuxolimab, expanded clones were on average more numerous among CD8+ T cells than among CD4+ T cells. Low levels of normalized T-cell clonal expansion were also seen in some nonresponding patients. Clonal expansion of both CD4+ and CD8+ blood T cells was observed from baseline to week 6 at doses 0.1 to 3.0 mg/kg. Antigen specificity was not determined for the clonally expanded peripheral T cells.

Patients with autoimmune disease history or receiving systemic immunosuppression were excluded from the trial. Peripheral blood for TCR sequencing was collected from all dose cohorts at baseline, on cycle 4 day 1, and on cycle 7 day 1. Samples were obtained from an open-label, multicenter, first-in-human phase I dose-escalation trial of ivuxolimab. Adults with locally advanced or metastatic melanoma, renal cell carcinoma, hepatocellular carcinoma or head and neck squamous cell carcinoma were enrolled in the trial. CD4+ and CD8+ T cells were sorted separately from peripheral blood before TCR sequencing.

The sequence came from an adult with an advanced solid tumor such as melanoma, head and neck, liver or kidney cancer. The rearranged chain carries TRBV7-6 and TRBJ1-4, with no reliable assignment of the D segment. This sample comprised CD4+ or CD8+ T cells sorted from blood, obtained in a trial of the OX40 agonist ivuxolimab. The DNA reads as follows: TGTGCCAGCAGCTTTAGAAGGGCAACTAATGAAAAACTGTTTTTT. This gives the protein CASSFRRATNEKLFF.